The 26 T cell receptor beta chains reported below all come from one sample, sequenced in a study of Tregs in tolerant kidney transplant recipients. This table comes from immunoSEQ multiplex PCR, and its TCRdb copy is limited to in-frame clones, with some not included. The sample has some 68,000 clones, over 80% seen once; the top ten hold around 4.5%. Sequenced: CD4+ T cells from blood. All receptors derive from a human donor in good health.

This chain connects TRBV11-3 to TRBJ2-1; 11 bases agree with TRBD2. Germline trimming cut 3 bases from V and 6 bases from J; bases unmatched to any gene: 7. CDR1 is SGHNT and CDR2 is YENEEA in the germline V gene. The CDR3 runs to 16 residues. Written as DNA, the CDR3 is TGTGCCAGCAGCTTCACTGGGCTAGCGGGAGGCAATGAGCAGTTCTTC. Translation: CASSFTGLAGGNEQFF.

This clone has just one count. This chain joins TRBV19 and TRBJ1-2; no definite D call. The CDR3 is made up of 12 amino acids. The V gene lost 5 bases and the J gene lost 0 bases, with 4 bases spanning the gap. Looked up from germline, CDR1 is LNHDA and CDR2 is SQIVND (reference sequence). The CDR3 reads CASSAANYGYTF. As DNA, the CDR3 is TGTGCCAGTAGTGCAGCTAACTATGGCTACACCTTC.

The genes are TRBV6-6 and TRBJ1-5; D uncertain. CDR3 size: 12 residues. V dropped 0 bases and J dropped 13 bases, with 10 bases sitting between them. Germline CDR1 and CDR2: MNHNY and SVGAGI (reference sequence). In DNA form, the CDR3 reads TGTGCCAGCAGTTACTCCTCGGGCCCGCAGCATTTT. As protein: CASSYSSGPQHF.

The chain carries TRBV7-3 and TRBJ2-7, with 9 bases that match TRBD1. The germline gives CDR1 SGHTA, CDR2 FQGTGA. The CDR3 length is 13 residues. V was pared by 6 bases and J by 7 bases, with 7 bases of the junction left unmatched. The chain's CDR3 is CASSLTGGGEQYF. Written as DNA, the CDR3 is TGTGCCAGCAGTCTGACAGGGGGTGGGGAGCAGTACTTC.

This sequence joins TRBV18 and TRBJ1-4, with unresolved D. The CDR3 consists of 13 residues. Trimming removed 10 bases at V and 5 bases at J, with 14 bases between. Per germline, CDR1 KGHSH and CDR2 LQKENI. CDR3 sequence: CATHLGSNEKLFF. CDR3 sequence (DNA): TGTGCCACCCATTTGGGGTCCAATGAAAAACTGTTTTTT.

This clone was recorded once. The rearrangement links TRBV7-9 to TRBJ2-7; 8 nucleotides align to TRBD1. Losses at the gene ends were 3 bases for V and 0 bases for J; bases not matched to a gene: 1. CDR3 size: 14 residues. Germline V gene data show CDR1 as SEHNR and CDR2 as FQNEAQ (reference sequence). The CDR3 region is CASSLGQVSYEQYF. In DNA, the CDR3 is TGTGCCAGCAGCTTGGGACAGGTCTCCTACGAGCAGTACTTC.

The J gene is TRBJ2-3, the V gene TRBV4-3; tentative D call: TRBD2 (5 bases). Trimming removed 1 base at V and 4 bases at J, with 12 bases between. The CDR3 is 15 residues long. CDR1 is LGHNA, CDR2 YSLEER, per germline. CDR3 sequence reads: CASSQGSSMADTQYF. CDR3 DNA sequence: TGCGCCAGCAGCCAAGGTTCTAGCATGGCAGATACGCAGTATTTT.

The genes are TRBV2 and TRBJ2-7; 7 bases fit TRBD2. This CDR3 is 11 amino acids long. CDR1 is SNHLY, CDR2 FYNNEI, per germline. V dropped 9 bases and J dropped 6; count of bases not matched to a gene: 5. CDR3 bases: TGTGCCAGTCTAGCGGTGGGCGAGCAGTACTTC. Residues: CASLAVGEQYF. The full variable domain, rest sourced from reference TRBV2 and TRBJ2-7, is EPEVTQTPSHQVTQMGQEVILRCVPISNHLYFYWYRQILGQKVEFLVSFYNNEISEKSEIFDDQFSVERPDGSNFTLKIRSTKLEDSAMYFCASLAVGEQYFGPGTRLTVT.

V usage is TRBV21-1 and J usage is TRBJ2-5; the table's D call TRBD1 went unverified against the DNA. TRBV21-1 is a pseudogene. CDR3 length: 16 residues. In nucleotides, the CDR3 is TGTGCCAGCAGCAAAGAGATCCTCAGTCCCCCAGAGACCCAGTACTTC. This translates into CASSKEILSPPETQYF.

The chain carries TRBV19 and TRBJ2-7; possibly TRBD1 or TRBD2 for D (5 bases each). The V gene lost 5 bases and the J gene lost 1 base, with 18 bases spanning the gap. Per germline, CDR1 LNHDA and CDR2 SQIVND (reference sequence). The CDR3 is 16 amino acids. CDR3 protein: CASSGAAGFPSYEQYF. The CDR3 nucleotides are TGTGCCAGTAGTGGAGCGGCAGGGTTCCCTTCCTACGAGCAGTACTTC.

CDR3 nucleotides: TGTGCCAGCAGCTTAGGAGGGGGAAGTGAGCAGTTCTTC. Amino acid sequence: CASSLGGGSEQFF. This rearrangement joins TRBV11-3 to TRBJ2-1; possible D gene TRBD1, 6 bases. The CDR3 contains 13 residues. CDR1 and CDR2 from the germline V gene are SGHNT and YENEEA. Trimming removed 1 base at V and 9 bases at J, with 10 bases between.

The chain employs TRBV7-2 and TRBJ2-3; 7 bases map to TRBD1. The CDR3 consists of 15 residues. Germline V gene lookup returns CDR1 SGHTA and CDR2 FQGNSA. J lost 5 bases, V lost 7 bases, and 12 bases had no gene match. CDR3 sequence reads: CASTLYRGRVDTQYF. The DNA of the CDR3 is TGTGCCAGCACCCTATATAGGGGGCGAGTAGATACGCAGTATTTT.

V is TRBV5-1 and J is TRBJ1-5, with D perhaps TRBD1 (5 bases). V lost 0 bases, J lost 1 base, and 11 bases lay in between. Germline CDR1 reads SGHRS; CDR2 reads YFSETQ. This CDR3 is 16 amino acids long. Written as DNA, the CDR3 is TGCGCCAGCAGCTTGGCCGAGGGGCGAAGCAATCAGCCCCAGCATTTT. The encoded protein is CASSLAEGRSNQPQHF.

A remark on this clone: One end of the junction is discordant with germline, which a read error may explain. The V gene is TRBV7-7, the J gene TRBJ2-7; 9 nucleotides match TRBD2. The CDR3 loop spans 16 amino acids. CDR1 SSHAT and CDR2 FNYEAQ come from the germline V gene (reference sequence). The CDR3 region has the DNA TGTGCTAGCAGCTTAGCGGGGGCAGCTACCTACTACGAGCAGTACTTC. Translated, it gives CASSLAGAATYYEQYF.

The chain links TRBV5-1 to TRBJ2-3; D ambiguous. CDR3 length: 15 amino acids. Germline-derived CDR1 and CDR2 are SGHRS and YFSETQ. V was shortened by 2 bases and J by 1 base, with 11 bases between the two germline ends. The CDR3 here is CASSLSAFGTDTQYF. CDR3 nucleotides: TGCGCCAGCAGCTTATCGGCCTTCGGCACAGATACGCAGTATTTT.

This clone was recorded once. The V gene is TRBV6-5, the J gene TRBJ1-1; unclear D gene. The CDR3 is made up of 12 amino acids. Trimming shortened V by 6 bases and J by 5 bases, and 10 bases separated the two germline ends. Germline V gene sequence: CDR1 MNHEY, CDR2 SVGAGI. This CDR3 is CASSRLGTEAFF. In DNA form, the CDR3 reads TGTGCCAGCAGCCGTCTGGGTACTGAAGCTTTCTTT.

The chain uses TRBV5-1 and TRBJ2-2, with 9 bases fitting TRBD2. Germline CDR1 is SGHRS and CDR2 is YFSETQ. J lost 6 bases, V lost 4 bases, and 4 bases had no gene match. This CDR3 region has 14 residues. The CDR3: CASSRGLAPGELFF. For the CDR3, the DNA is TGCGCCAGCAGCAGGGGACTAGCTCCCGGGGAGCTGTTTTTT.

The chain combines TRBV29-1 with TRBJ2-5; 7 nucleotides line up with TRBD1. The CDR3 totals 13 residues. V dropped 4 bases and J dropped 1; count of bases not matched to a gene: 3. Germline V CDR1 and CDR2: SQVTM, ANQGSEA. The CDR3 sequence is CSVGRDSQETQYF. In DNA form, the CDR3 reads TGCAGCGTTGGACGGGACAGCCAAGAGACCCAGTACTTC.

The chain couples TRBV11-3 to TRBJ1-3; D unclear. Germline V gene data show CDR1 as SGHNT and CDR2 as YENEEA. V was cut by 5 bases and J by 1 base, with 12 bases left in between. The CDR3 is 15 residues long. The CDR3 region is CASSRSGPSGNTIYF. The DNA of the CDR3 is TGTGCCAGCAGCCGATCCGGGCCTTCTGGAAACACCATATATTTT. The complete variable domain, with remaining parts taken from reference TRBV11-3 and TRBJ1-3, reads EAGVVQSPRYKIIEKKQPVAFWCNPISGHNTLYWYLQNLGQGPELLIRYENEEAVDDSQLPKDRFSAERLKGVDSTLKIQPAELGDSAVYLCASSRSGPSGNTIYFGEGSWLTVV.

The J gene is TRBJ2-1, the V gene TRBV4-3; D is ambiguous. The CDR3 is 15 amino acids. V lost 0 bases and J 2 bases, leaving 8 bases between the germline ends. Germline V gene sequence: CDR1 LGHNA, CDR2 YSLEER. The CDR3 region has the DNA TGCGCCAGCAGCCAAGATCCCCCTCCCTACAATGAGCAGTTCTTC. Its protein is CASSQDPPPYNEQFF.

This clone was recorded many times. J is TRBJ2-4 and V is TRBV5-4, with TRBD1 matching 12 bases. Trimming cost V 4 bases and J 6 bases; bases outside gene matches: 8. Germline CDR1 SGHNT, CDR2 YYREEE (reference sequence). The CDR3 spans 16 residues. The CDR3 nucleotides are TGTGCCAGCAGCCCACCGGGACAGGGGGCAGGAAACATTCAGTACTTC. It codes for CASSPPGQGAGNIQYF.

This chain connects TRBV5-5 to TRBJ2-7, with D uncertain. Germline V gene lookup returns CDR1 SGHKS and CDR2 YYEKEE (reference sequence). The V end was cut by 0 bases, the J end by 6 bases, with 10 bases between. The CDR3 loop spans 13 amino acids. The DNA for the CDR3 is TGTGCCAGCAGCTTGGCGGCAATCCGCGAGCAGTACTTC. Translation gives CASSLAAIREQYF. Full variable domain (missing parts from reference TRBV5-5 and TRBJ2-7): DAGVTQSPTHLIKTRGQQVTLRCSPISGHKSVSWYQQVLGQGPQFIFQYYEKEERGRGNFPDRFSARQFPNYSSELNVNALLLGDSALYLCASSLAAIREQYFGPGTRLTVT.

This clone was counted a single time. The rearrangement uses TRBV11-3 and TRBJ2-7; D is perhaps TRBD2 (6 bases). Germline CDR1 and CDR2: SGHNT and YENEEA. CDR3 length equals 14 residues. Trimming stripped 5 bases from V and 5 bases from J, with 16 bases between. The CDR3, as DNA: TGTGCCAGCAGCCCCGGACGGGGGACGGACGAGCAGTACTTC. Its protein product is CASSPGRGTDEQYF.

This clone is a singleton in its sample. Here the CDR3 DNA reads TGTGCCAGCAAAGTGATCGGCTCTGGAAACACCATATATTTT. It codes for CASKVIGSGNTIYF. The chain combines TRBV6-6 with TRBJ1-3; unclear D gene. CDR3 size: 14 residues. The germline V gene encodes CDR1 MNHNY and CDR2 SVGAGI (reference sequence). Deletions cut 7 bases from V and 0 bases from J, with 10 bases between.

The V gene is TRBV27, the J gene TRBJ2-7; 8 positions match TRBD1. With V trimmed by 4 bases and J by 2 bases, 7 bases remained unmatched. Germline CDR1 reads MNHEY; CDR2 reads SMNVEV (reference sequence). The CDR3 extends over 15 amino acids. CDR3 loop: CASSSPGTGAYEQYF. The CDR3, as DNA: TGTGCCAGCAGTTCGCCGGGGACAGGCGCCTACGAGCAGTACTTC.

In its sample, this clone was seen once. This chain joins TRBV2 and TRBJ1-2, with a possible D match to TRBD1 (6 bases). There are 14 residues in the CDR3. Trimming pared 6 bases from V and 3 bases from J, leaving 14 bases between. Germline lookup yields CDR1 SNHLY and CDR2 FYNNEI. CDR3 sequence reads: CASSEDREYYGYTF. In nucleotides, the CDR3 is TGTGCCAGCAGCGAGGACAGAGAATACTATGGCTACACCTTC.